Each of the 26 T cell receptor beta chains below was sequenced from the same sample in a study of PD-L1 blockade in urothelial cancer. This sample's time point: pretreatment peripheral blood. Sequencing used immunoSEQ multiplex PCR; TCRdb keeps in-frame clones, though not all of them. The sample contains tens of thousands of clones, around 74% of which appear only once. Sequencing was performed on PBMCs, taken around atezolizumab (anti-PD-L1) treatment. The receptors derive from a man in his 70s with urothelial cancer.

V is TRBV19 and J is TRBJ1-6; D not certain. Trimming took off 7 bases at V and 6 bases at J, with 25 bases between the two ends. The CDR3 loop spans 18 amino acids. Germline V lookup: CDR1 LNHDA, CDR2 SQIVND (reference sequence). The CDR3 DNA follows: TGTGCCAGTAAATCGCGCTCTTCGTCTCAAGCACCTAATTCACCCCTCCACTTT. Its translation: CASKSRSSSQAPNSPLHF.

The chain uses TRBV7-3 and TRBJ1-6; 9 positions match TRBD1. The CDR3 contains 15 residues. V was pared by 2 bases and J by 8 bases, with 4 bases of the junction left unmatched. The V gene's germline CDR1 is SGHTA and CDR2 FQGTGA. The CDR3 DNA reads as TGTGCCAGCAGCTTAGTGGGACAGGGTTATTCACCCCTCCACTTT. Its protein is CASSLVGQGYSPLHF. Variable domain in full (rest from reference TRBV7-3 and TRBJ1-6): GAGVSQTPSNKVTEKGKYVELRCDPISGHTALYWYRQSLGQGPEFLIYFQGTGAADDSGLPNDRFFAVRPEGSVSTLKIQRTERGDSAVYLCASSLVGQGYSPLHFGNGTRLTVT.

The gene calls are TRBV10-3 and TRBJ1-2; 7 nucleotides align to TRBD1. CDR1 is ENHRY and CDR2 is SYGVKD in the germline V gene. The CDR3 is 12 amino acids. Losses at the gene ends were 10 bases for V and 4 bases for J; bases not matched to a gene: 6. CDR3 bases: TGTGCCACCAGGGGGGACAGCTATGGCTACACCTTC. This gives the protein CATRGDSYGYTF.

This clone has only one observation. The CDR3 loop is CASSADRNYGYTF. The CDR3 nucleotides are TGTGCCAGCAGCGCCGACAGGAACTATGGCTACACCTTC. V and J are TRBV11-2 and TRBJ1-2; tentatively, D is TRBD1 (6 bases). V was trimmed by 5 bases and J by 2 bases, leaving 9 bases between them. This CDR3 spans 13 amino acids. Germline lookup yields CDR1 SGHAT and CDR2 FQNNGV. The complete variable domain, with remaining parts taken from reference TRBV11-2 and TRBJ1-2, reads EAGVAQSPRYKIIEKRQSVAFWCNPISGHATLYWYQQILGQGPKLLIQFQNNGVVDDSQLPKDRFSAERLKGVDSTLKIQPAKLEDSAVYLCASSADRNYGYTFGSGTRLTVV.

The V call is TRBV7-2, the J call TRBJ1-3; TRBD1 matches 7 bases. The V gene's germline CDR1 is SGHTA and CDR2 FQGNSA. With V trimmed by 5 bases and J by 2 bases, 6 bases remained unmatched. This CDR3 has 15 amino acids. The CDR3: CASSPKTGPGNTIYF. For the CDR3, the DNA is TGTGCCAGCAGCCCCAAGACAGGGCCTGGAAACACCATATATTTT.

This clone came up once. This chain connects TRBV20-1 to TRBJ2-7; 7 nucleotides agree with TRBD2. Germline CDR1 and CDR2: DFQATT and SNEGSKA (reference sequence). J was trimmed by 5 bases and V by 5 bases; bases with no gene match: 3. This CDR3 is 11 amino acids long. For the CDR3, the DNA is TGCAGTGCTGGGAGGGGCAACGAGCAGTACTTC. Its protein is CSAGRGNEQYF.

This chain links TRBV11-2 with TRBJ2-3, with TRBD2 matching over 11 bases. Germline V gene data show CDR1 as SGHAT and CDR2 as FQNNGV. The V gene end was trimmed by 4 bases and the J gene end by 1 base; junction bases not matched to a gene: 10. CDR3 length: 18 residues. This chain's CDR3 is CASSSPSTSGVGTDTQYF. The CDR3, as DNA: TGTGCCAGCAGCTCCCCCTCGACTAGCGGGGTTGGCACAGATACGCAGTATTTT.

DNA for the CDR3: TGTGCCAGCAGCGCCTCCACCCGTATAGCGGGGGGCAACACCGGGGAGCTGTTTTTT. This translates into CASSASTRIAGGNTGELFF. The rearrangement uses TRBV9 and TRBJ2-2; 10 bases fit TRBD2. Germline V CDR1 and CDR2: SGDLS, YYNGEE. The CDR3 is 19 residues long. V lost 3 bases to trimming and J lost 2 bases; unmatched junction nucleotides: 13.

The chain combines TRBV7-8 with TRBJ2-5; D not certain. Germline lookup yields CDR1 SGHVS and CDR2 FQNEAQ. The CDR3 loop spans 13 amino acids. The ends were cut back, 5 bases at V and 1 base at J, with 8 bases in the middle. CDR3 coding DNA: TGTGCCAGCAGCCCAGGTGCCCAAGAGACCCAGTACTTC. Translating it yields CASSPGAQETQYF.

The V call is TRBV19, the J call TRBJ2-1; tentatively, D is TRBD1 (6 bases). The CDR3 totals 13 residues. Germline lookup yields CDR1 LNHDA and CDR2 SQIVND (reference sequence). V lost 6 bases and J 8 bases, leaving 14 bases between the germline ends. Here the CDR3 DNA reads TGTGCCAGTAGGGTACAGGGCAGCTATGAGCAGTTCTTC. It specifies CASRVQGSYEQFF.

The chain is built from TRBV4-3 and TRBJ1-1; TRBD1 matches 8 bases. Germline-derived CDR1 and CDR2 are LGHNA and YSLEER. V lost 0 bases to trimming and J lost 3 bases; unmatched junction nucleotides: 9. The CDR3 runs to 17 residues. CDR3 sequence reads: CASSQDRWTGTDTEAFF. In nucleotides, the CDR3 is TGCGCCAGCAGCCAAGATCGGTGGACAGGGACGGACACTGAAGCTTTCTTT.

This rearrangement joins TRBV6-5 to TRBJ1-1, with 12 bases lining up with TRBD1. Germline-derived CDR1 and CDR2 are MNHEY and SVGAGI. V shed 4 bases, J shed 5 bases, and the junction held 8 bases outside the gene matches. This CDR3 region has 16 residues. This CDR3 is CASSLGQGAVRTEAFF. DNA of the CDR3: TGTGCCAGCAGTTTGGGACAGGGGGCCGTAAGAACTGAAGCTTTCTTT.

This chain links TRBV2 with TRBJ2-2; D call uncertain. Trimming cost V 6 bases and J 0 bases, with 8 bases left between them. The CDR3 runs to 14 residues. Germline V gives CDR1 SNHLY, CDR2 FYNNEI. This chain's CDR3 is CASRKTTNTGELFF. CDR3 bases: TGTGCCAGCAGAAAGACAACGAACACCGGGGAGCTGTTTTTT.

The V and J genes are TRBV11-3 and TRBJ2-1; weak D call: TRBD2 (5 bases). V was shortened by 8 bases and J by 7 bases, with 9 bases between the two germline ends. There are 11 residues in the CDR3. Germline CDR1 reads SGHNT; CDR2 reads YENEEA. The CDR3 bases are TGTGCCAGCGGGCTAGCTAATGAGCAGTTCTTC. Protein product: CASGLANEQFF.

This sequence joins TRBV18 and TRBJ2-3; TRBD1 matches 12 bases. Germline trimming cut 4 bases from V and 2 bases from J; bases unmatched to any gene: 16. Germline values: CDR1 KGHSH, CDR2 LQKENI. The length of the CDR3 is 20 residues. The CDR3 loop reads CASSRGRDRGRPLNTDTQYF. CDR3 coding DNA: TGTGCCAGCTCACGGGGTCGGGACAGGGGGCGACCACTTAACACAGATACGCAGTATTTT. The whole variable domain, remainder taken from reference TRBV18 and TRBJ2-3, is NAGVMQNPRHLVRRRGQEARLRCSPMKGHSHVYWYRQLPEEGLKFMVYLQKENIIDESGMPKERFSAEFPKEGPSILRIQQVVRGDSAAYFCASSRGRDRGRPLNTDTQYFGPGTRLTVL.

With regard to this clone: A read error may account for a junction end that differs from germline. As DNA, the CDR3 is TGTGCTAGCAGCTTAGCCGGTGAGACCCAGTACTTC. Translation gives CASSLAGETQYF. This chain connects TRBV7-7 to TRBJ2-5; D not certain. Germline V lookup: CDR1 SSHAT, CDR2 FNYEAQ (reference sequence). CDR3 length equals 12 residues.

The chain carries TRBV29-1 and TRBJ1-4, with 9 positions matching TRBD1. In germline, CDR1 is SQVTM, CDR2 ANQGSEA. V lost 4 bases, J lost 11 bases, and 5 bases stayed unmatched. The CDR3 totals 12 residues. CDR3 sequence: CSVVTGGGKLFF. The CDR3 DNA is TGCAGCGTTGTAACAGGGGGCGGCAAACTGTTTTTT.

The rearrangement links TRBV4-3 to TRBJ2-5; tentative D call: TRBD2 (5 bases). V lost 0 bases to trimming and J lost 7 bases, with 12 bases between them. Germline V gene data show CDR1 as LGHNA and CDR2 as YSLEER. The CDR3 is made up of 14 amino acids. The CDR3 DNA reads as TGCGCCAGCAGCCAAGAAGGGAGAACGGCGACCCAGTACTTC. Protein product: CASSQEGRTATQYF.

This chain uses TRBV4-3 with TRBJ1-1; a possible D gene is TRBD1 (5 bases). Trimming stripped 0 bases from V and 4 bases from J, with 12 bases between. The length of the CDR3 is 15 residues. Germline-derived CDR1 and CDR2 are LGHNA and YSLEER. CDR3 in DNA: TGCGCCAGCAGCCAAGAAGGGGACTCGGGCACTGAAGCTTTCTTT. Protein product: CASSQEGDSGTEAFF.

The rearrangement links TRBV30 to TRBJ2-7; 9 bases agree with TRBD1. V trimming: 3 bases; J trimming: 2 bases; junction bases outside the gene matches: 2. Germline CDR1 is GTSNPN and CDR2 is SVGIG (reference sequence). This CDR3 is built from 13 residues. The CDR3 here is CAWRGQGTYEQYF. The CDR3 DNA follows: TGTGCCTGGAGGGGACAGGGAACCTACGAGCAGTACTTC.

This chain links TRBV7-8 with TRBJ1-1, with a tentative D call TRBD1 (6 bases). CDR3 length: 14 amino acids. Trimming removed 3 bases at V and 7 bases at J, with 15 bases between. From germline, CDR1 is SGHVS and CDR2 FQNEAQ. CDR3 in DNA: TGTGCCAGCAGCTTGGCTACAGGGTATGGTGAAGCTTTCTTT. Encoded protein: CASSLATGYGEAFF.

J is TRBJ1-2 and V is TRBV14; TRBD1 agrees at 7 bases. The CDR3 is 13 residues long. The germline gives CDR1 SGHDN, CDR2 FVKESK. V shed 4 bases and J 8 bases; nucleotides not matched to a gene: 7. The CDR3 DNA reads TGTGCCAGCAGCCCAGACAGGGTTTACGGCTACACCTTC. Its protein is CASSPDRVYGYTF. Using reference TRBV14 and TRBJ1-2 for the parts outside the CDR3, the full variable domain is EAGVTQFPSHSVIEKGQTVTLRCDPISGHDNLYWYRRVMGKEIKFLLHFVKESKQDESGMPNNRFLAERTGGTYSTLKVQPAELEDSGVYFCASSPDRVYGYTFGSGTRLTVV.

This clone showed up just a few times. This chain joins TRBV2 and TRBJ2-3, with TRBD1 matching 9 bases. The CDR3 contains 15 residues. CDR1 and CDR2 from the germline V gene are SNHLY and FYNNEI. V was clipped by 6 bases and J by 6 bases; unmatched bases: 10. In nucleotides, the CDR3 is TGTGCCAGCAGGAAACGGGGACAGGGCCCGGATACGCAGTATTTT. Translation gives CASRKRGQGPDTQYF.

The gene calls are TRBV7-2 and TRBJ2-7; D gene unclear. The CDR3 consists of 14 residues. V gave up 2 bases and J gave up 2 bases, with 10 bases separating them. From germline, CDR1 is SGHTA and CDR2 FQGNSA. CDR3 DNA: TGTGCCAGCAGCTTATACCCCCAGACCTACGAGCAGTACTTC. Encoded protein: CASSLYPQTYEQYF.

This clone showed up just a few times. The chain combines TRBV2 with TRBJ1-1; D gene ambiguous. In germline, CDR1 is SNHLY, CDR2 FYNNEI. This CDR3 is 12 amino acids long. Deletions cut 4 bases from V and 8 bases from J, with 11 bases between. This CDR3 reads CASSGAGREAFF. CDR3 coding DNA: TGTGCCAGCAGTGGAGCCGGGAGAGAAGCTTTCTTT.

V usage is TRBV6-1 and J usage is TRBJ2-5; possible D gene TRBD2, 6 bases. There are 17 residues in the CDR3. Per the germline V gene, CDR1 is MNHNS and CDR2 is SASEGT. Trimming took off 3 bases at V and 2 bases at J, with 19 bases between the two ends. The CDR3 coding sequence is TGTGCCAGCAGTGAGCGGGGACCCGGGACGGGTCAAGAGACCCAGTACTTC. Protein: CASSERGPGTGQETQYF.